This T cell receptor (beta chain) derives from a study of T cells in Graves' hyperthyroidism and ophthalmopathy. Amplification yielded TCR beta CDR3 regions, with RNA transcripts as the source. First-round RT-PCR targeting the TCR CDR3 was performed with the HTBI primer set. TCRdb itself ran the multiplex PCR reads through MiXCR, one entry per CDR3 protein. This table holds some 270,000 distinct CDR3 sequences, approximately 23% found once. It was uncontrolled infection, other autoimmune disease, pregnancy or lactation that excluded patients. Clinical symptoms, serum thyroxine, TRAb, thyroid ultrasound and orbital computed tomography informed diagnoses. A roughly 9.7 ml volume of fresh peripheral blood provided the PBMCs. V gave up 6 bases and J gave up 4 bases; unmatched junction bases: 10. The CDR3 has 16 residues.

This TCR came from a woman aged 40 to 55 with Graves' ophthalmopathy. The chain employs TRBV12-3 or TRBV12-4 and TRBJ1-2; 11 bases fit TRBD1. The specimen sequenced was blood. CDR3 amino acids: CASSQKGQGEGYGYTF. The CDR3 nucleotides are TGTGCCAGCAGCCAAAAGGGACAGGGGGAGGGCTATGGCTACACCTTC.